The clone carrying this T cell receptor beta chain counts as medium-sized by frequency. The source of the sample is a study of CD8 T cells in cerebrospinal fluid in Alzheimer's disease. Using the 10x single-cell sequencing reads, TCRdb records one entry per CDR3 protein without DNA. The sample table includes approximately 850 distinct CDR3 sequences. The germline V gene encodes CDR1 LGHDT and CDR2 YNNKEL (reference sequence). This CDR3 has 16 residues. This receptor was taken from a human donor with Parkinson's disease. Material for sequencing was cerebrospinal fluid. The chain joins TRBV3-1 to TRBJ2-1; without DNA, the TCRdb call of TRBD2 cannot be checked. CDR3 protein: CASSQVHGGSARKQFF.